Listed below are T cell receptor beta chains from one sample, sequenced in a study of blood T cell repertoires in COVID-19. The method was immunoSEQ multiplex PCR; TCRdb's version includes in-frame clones alone and lacks a portion of them. Of fewer than 300,000 clones in the sample, 84% were seen once. The source material was peripheral blood. The receptors were sampled from a human donor in a cohort sampled during active COVID-19. CDR3s include the opening cysteine and the closing phenylalanine or tryptophan. The D gene is left open where the match is weak. Clone size is given for some rows only: seen once, a few or many times, or a class if the clone is expanded.

. | TRBD2 | TRBJ2-3 | TRBV9 | TGTGCCAGCAGTAGTGTAACTAGCGGGAGGACGAGTACGCAGTATTTT | CASSSVTSGRTSTQYF
. | . | TRBJ2-1 | TRBV18 | TGTGCCAGCTCACCACAGAGCGGACGACTCTTTAACTCCTACAATGAGCAGTTCTTC | CASSPQSGRLFNSYNEQFF
. | . | TRBJ2-7 | TRBV28 | TGTGCCAGCAGTTTATCAGGTTTGGCAGGATTCTCGGACGAGCAGTACTTC | CASSLSGLAGFSDEQYF
. | TRBD2 | TRBJ2-7 | TRBV15 | TGTGCCACCAGCAGAAGGGACTACAACTACGAGCAGTACTTC | CATSRRDYNYEQYF
. | TRBD1 | TRBJ1-2 | TRBV7-2 | TGTGCCAGCAGCTTCCTGCCGGGACAGGGTCATGGCTACACCTTC | CASSFLPGQGHGYTF
few | . | TRBJ1-1 | TRBV5-1 | TGCGCCAGCAGCTTGGAATTGGGCAGGATCTACACTGAAGCTTTCTTT | CASSLELGRIYTEAFF
. | TRBD2 | TRBJ2-2 | TRBV4-1 | TGCGCCAGCAGCCCTGGACTAGCGGGAGCTCCCGGGGAGCTGTTTTTT | CASSPGLAGAPGELFF
. | TRBD2 | TRBJ2-2 | TRBV6-5 | TGTGCCAGCAGTTACTCGAGGACTAGCGGCACCGGGGAGCTGTTTTTT | CASSYSRTSGTGELFF
. | . | TRBJ2-1 | TRBV5-1 | TGCGCCAGCAGCTTGGTTCCAGGGCCCAGTTATTCCTACAATGAGCAGTTCTTC | CASSLVPGPSYSYNEQFF
few | . | TRBJ2-3 | TRBV4-2 | TGTGCCAGCAGCCAAGACGGGGCGGGAGCAGGGGCAGATACGCAGTATTTT | CASSQDGAGAGADTQYF
. | TRBD1 | TRBJ2-1 | TRBV5-1 | TGCGCCAGCAGCTCGGACAGGGGGGTAGGCTCCTACAATGAGCAGTTCTTC | CASSSDRGVGSYNEQFF
. | . | TRBJ2-1 | TRBV5-6 | TGTGCCAGCAGCTTGGTGCGTTTCTACAATGAGCAGTTCTTC | CASSLVRFYNEQFF
. | . | TRBJ2-5 | TRBV6-2/TRBV6-3 | TGTGCCAGCAGCCTACTGAGGACAGATCAAGAGACCCAGTACTTC | CASSLLRTDQETQYF
. | TRBD2 | TRBJ2-3 | TRBV2 | TGTGCCAGCAGCGAGACGACTAGCGGGGAGCTGTATTTT | CASSETTSGELYF
. | . | TRBJ2-2 | TRBV5-6 | TGTGCCAGCAGCTTAGGACAGTTTAACACCGGGGAGCTGTTTTTT | CASSLGQFNTGELFF
. | . | TRBJ2-7 | TRBV10-3 | TGTGGCACATCCGGGACTCAGGGCGCCTACGAGCAGTACTTC | CGTSGTQGAYEQYF
. | . | TRBJ1-2 | TRBV27 | TGTGCCAGCGCCTCGGGAGGAGGAGGCTATGGCTACACCTTC | CASASGGGGYGYTF
few | . | TRBJ1-2 | TRBV11-2 | TGTGCCAGCAGCGGTAATACAGGGTACAGTGGCTACACCTTC | CASSGNTGYSGYTF
. | . | TRBJ1-2 | TRBV21-1 | TGTGCCAGCAGCGAGCGCAGCTATGGCTACACCTTC | CASSERSYGYTF
. | TRBD1 | TRBJ2-3 | TRBV9 | TGTGCCAGCAGCGCCAGGACAGGGGCGTTTGCTGGTACGCAGTATTTT | CASSARTGAFAGTQYF
few | . | TRBJ2-1 | TRBV7-9 | TGTGCCAGCAGCTTAGCCCCTGAGGGCGAGCAGTTCTTC | CASSLAPEGEQFF
. | TRBD2 | TRBJ2-7 | TRBV19 | TGTGCCAGTAGTAACCCCAGCGGGGGGAACTCCTACGAGCAGTACTTC | CASSNPSGGNSYEQYF
. | TRBD1 | TRBJ2-7 | TRBV6-2/TRBV6-3 | TGTGCCAGCAGTAACCGACAGGGCTACGAGCAGTACTTC | CASSNRQGYEQYF
. | TRBD2 | TRBJ2-2 | TRBV28 | TGTGCCAGCAGTCTCACTAGCGGGGTGACCGGGGAGCTGTTTTTT | CASSLTSGVTGELFF
once | TRBD2 | TRBJ2-1 | TRBV7-8 | TGTGCCAGCAGCTTACTTCTAGCGGGAGGCGAGCAGTTCTTC | CASSLLLAGGEQFF
few | TRBD2 | TRBJ2-1 | TRBV3-1/TRBV3-2 | TGTGCCAGCAGCCTCTTTACTCCGGGACTAGCGGGGGACAATGAGCAGTTCTTC | CASSLFTPGLAGDNEQFF
. | . | TRBJ2-5 | TRBV9 | TGTGCCAGCAGCGTTACCGCCGGTTGGGAGACCCAGTACTTC | CASSVTAGWETQYF
. | TRBD2 | TRBJ2-1 | TRBV24-1 | TGTGCCACCAGTGATTTCGGACTAGCGGGGTACAATGAGCAGTTCTTC | CATSDFGLAGYNEQFF
once | . | TRBJ2-7 | TRBV15 | TGTGCCACCAGCAGAGTGGGACCGGGACATAACATAGGGTCCTACGAGCAGTACTTC | CATSRVGPGHNIGSYEQYF
once | TRBD1 | TRBJ1-2 | TRBV5-1 | TGCGCCAGCAGCCCAGACAGGGGCTATAACTATGGCTACACCTTC | CASSPDRGYNYGYTF
. | . | TRBJ2-7 | TRBV5-4 | TGTGCCAGCACCATATTCGGGAAACTCCCCCCTACCTACGAGCAGTACTTC | CASTIFGKLPPTYEQYF
. | . | TRBJ1-3 | TRBV23-1 | TGCGCCAGCAGTCAAGGGGGCTCTCTCGGGAACACCATATATTTT | CASSQGGSLGNTIYF
. | . | TRBJ2-7 | TRBV28 | TGTGCCAGCAAACCTACAGGGACCGTATCCTACGAGCAGTACTTC | CASKPTGTVSYEQYF
. | TRBD2 | TRBJ2-7 | TRBV18 | TGTGCCAGCTCTTCCGGACTAGCGGGATGGGACGAGCAGTACTTC | CASSSGLAGWDEQYF
. | . | TRBJ2-5 | TRBV29-1 | TGCATCGGGGGGACAGGTCAAGAGACCCAGTACTTC | CIGGTGQETQYF
. | . | TRBJ2-7 | TRBV28 | TGTGCCAGCAGTCCCCCCCCCACAGGACACCGGTACGAGCAGTACTTC | CASSPPPTGHRYEQYF
once | . | TRBJ2-7 | TRBV21-1 | TGTGCCAGCAGCCCTCACGCCGGGCTAGCGGAGGAAAGTTTCTACGAGCAGTACTTC | CASSPHAGLAEESFYEQYF
. | TRBD1 | TRBJ1-1 | TRBV19 | TGTGCCAGTAGTATTGGGACAGGGGGACTGAACACTGAAGCTTTCTTT | CASSIGTGGLNTEAFF
few | . | TRBJ2-1 | TRBV6-2/TRBV6-3 | TGTGCCAGCAGTTACCGGGGGATAAGGACCTACAATGAGCAGTTCTTC | CASSYRGIRTYNEQFF
. | TRBD1 | TRBJ1-1 | TRBV5-4 | TGTGCCAGCAGCTCGCTTAGGGACAGACCGCTGAAAGCTTTCTTT | CASSSLRDRPLKAFF
. | . | TRBJ2-1 | TRBV5-1 | TGCGCCAGCAGTACCGGTATCAGACTAAGTGGCAATGAGCAGTTCTTC | CASSTGIRLSGNEQFF
. | TRBD1 | TRBJ2-7 | TRBV5-4 | TGTGCCAGCAGCCTCTCCGGGACAGAAACCTACGAGCAGTACTTC | CASSLSGTETYEQYF
. | . | TRBJ2-1 | TRBV6-5 | TGTGCCAGCAGCCGGAGGGGCTCCTACAATGAGCAGTTCTTC | CASSRRGSYNEQFF
. | . | TRBJ1-4 | TRBV5-1 | TGCGCCAGCAGCTCCGGACAGATAGGTGAAAAACTGTTTTTT | CASSSGQIGEKLFF
. | TRBD1 | TRBJ2-1 | TRBV7-8 | TGTGCCAGCAGAAACGACAGGGGGGCGAAGGGAATCTACAATGAGCAGTTCTTC | CASRNDRGAKGIYNEQFF
. | . | TRBJ2-7 | TRBV18 | TGTGCCAGCTCACCACTCTCACGGACCGGAGGCTACGAGCAGTACTTC | CASSPLSRTGGYEQYF
. | . | TRBJ1-3 | TRBV25-1 | TGTGCCAGCAGTGGGGGGGGTGGAAACACCATATATTTT | CASSGGGGNTIYF
. | . | TRBJ1-1 | TRBV19 | TGTGCCAGTATGGGCAGGGACACTGAAGCTTTCTTT | CASMGRDTEAFF
. | TRBD2 | TRBJ2-7 | TRBV6-2/TRBV6-3 | TGTGCCAGCAGTTACGACGGGCGGGAGGGCGGCGAGCAGTACTTC | CASSYDGREGGEQYF
. | . | TRBJ1-1 | TRBV13 | TGTGCCAGCAGCACCAATAGTAGGAACACTGAAGCTTTCTTT | CASSTNSRNTEAFF
. | . | TRBJ1-3 | TRBV9 | TGTGCCAGCAGCTCTACAGGGTCGGGCGGAAACACCATATATTTT | CASSSTGSGGNTIYF
. | . | TRBJ2-2 | TRBV19 | TGTGCCAGCAAAGTCGGGATGAACACCGGGGAGCTGTTTTTT | CASKVGMNTGELFF
once | . | TRBJ1-5 | TRBV6-2/TRBV6-3 | TGTGCCAGCAGCTTTACTCAGGGGCGGGCAGGTGTGGCCCAGCATTTT | CASSFTQGRAGVAQHF
. | TRBD1 | TRBJ1-2 | TRBV6-5 | TGTGCCAGCAGTTACAAAGGGACAGATCACTATGGCTACACCTTC | CASSYKGTDHYGYTF
once | . | TRBJ2-3 | TRBV5-4 | TGTGCCAGCAGCTTGGGCTCTAGTCTCACAGATACGCAGTATTTT | CASSLGSSLTDTQYF
. | TRBD1 | TRBJ2-5 | TRBV7-7 | TGTGCCGTAAACAGGGGGCCGGAGACCCAGTACTTC | CAVNRGPETQYF
. | . | TRBJ2-3 | TRBV6-5 | TGTGCCAGCAGTTACCCCAGACAGGGAGGTACAGATACGCAGTATTTT | CASSYPRQGGTDTQYF
. | TRBD1 | TRBJ1-5 | TRBV6-2/TRBV6-3 | TGTGCCAGCAGTTATAGTTTGGACAGGGACCTCCTACAGGGCAATCAGCCCCAGCATTTT | CASSYSLDRDLLQGNQPQHF
. | TRBD2 | TRBJ2-1 | TRBV18 | TGTGCCAGCTCACCACTTCAGCGGGAGGGCAATGAGCAGTTCTTC | CASSPLQREGNEQFF
few | TRBD1 | TRBJ2-5 | TRBV11-2 | TGTGCCACCCAGAGGGGGACAGCCCAAGAGACCCAGTACTTC | CATQRGTAQETQYF